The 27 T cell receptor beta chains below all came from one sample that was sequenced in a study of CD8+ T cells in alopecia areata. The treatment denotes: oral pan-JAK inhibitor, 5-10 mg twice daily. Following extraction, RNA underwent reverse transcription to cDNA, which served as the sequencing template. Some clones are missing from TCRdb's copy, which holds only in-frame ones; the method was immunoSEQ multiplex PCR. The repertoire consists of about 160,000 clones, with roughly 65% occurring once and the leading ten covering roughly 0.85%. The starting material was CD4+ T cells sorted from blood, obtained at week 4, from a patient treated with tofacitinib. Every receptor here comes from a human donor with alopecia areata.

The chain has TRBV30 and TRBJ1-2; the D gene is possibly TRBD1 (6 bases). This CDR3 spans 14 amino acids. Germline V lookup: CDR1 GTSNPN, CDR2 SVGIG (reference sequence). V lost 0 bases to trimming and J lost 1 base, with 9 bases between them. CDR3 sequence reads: CAWSVGQNNYGYTF. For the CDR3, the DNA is TGTGCCTGGAGTGTCGGACAGAATAACTATGGCTACACCTTC. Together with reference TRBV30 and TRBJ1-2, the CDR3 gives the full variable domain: SQTIHQWPATLVQPVGSPLSLECTVEGTSNPNLYWYRQAAGRGLQLLFYSVGIGQISSEVPQNLSASRPQDRQFILSSKKLLLSDSGFYLCAWSVGQNNYGYTFGSGTRLTVV.

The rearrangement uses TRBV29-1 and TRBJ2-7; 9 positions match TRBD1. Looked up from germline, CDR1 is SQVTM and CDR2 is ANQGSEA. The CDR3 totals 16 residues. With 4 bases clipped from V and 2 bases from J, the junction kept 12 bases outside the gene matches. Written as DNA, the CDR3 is TGCAGCGTTGGCGGTGTCCGGGACAGGGTTACCTACGAGCAGTACTTC. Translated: CSVGGVRDRVTYEQYF.

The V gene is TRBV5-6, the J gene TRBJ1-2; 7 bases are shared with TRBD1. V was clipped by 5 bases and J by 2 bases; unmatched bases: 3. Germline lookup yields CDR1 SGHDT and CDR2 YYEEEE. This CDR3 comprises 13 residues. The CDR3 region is CASSGRGNYGYTF. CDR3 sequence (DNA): TGTGCCAGCAGTGGCAGGGGGAACTATGGCTACACCTTC.

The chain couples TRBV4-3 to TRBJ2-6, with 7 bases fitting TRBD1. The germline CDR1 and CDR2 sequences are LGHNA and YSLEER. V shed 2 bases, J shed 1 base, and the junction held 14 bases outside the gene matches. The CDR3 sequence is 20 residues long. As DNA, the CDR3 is TGCGCCAGCAGCCAACGCAGCCCCGGGACAGTTACATCTGGGGCCAACGTCCTGACTTTC. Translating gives CASSQRSPGTVTSGANVLTF.

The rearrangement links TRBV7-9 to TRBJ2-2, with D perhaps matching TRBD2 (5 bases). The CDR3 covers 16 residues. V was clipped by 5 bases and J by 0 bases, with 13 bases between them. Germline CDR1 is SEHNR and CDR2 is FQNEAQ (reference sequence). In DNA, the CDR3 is TGTGCCAGCAGCCCGGTTATGGGAGCGAACACCGGGGAGCTGTTTTTT. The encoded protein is CASSPVMGANTGELFF. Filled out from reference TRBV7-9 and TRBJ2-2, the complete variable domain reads DTGVSQNPRHKITKRGQNVTFRCDPISEHNRLYWYRQTLGQGPEFLTYFQNEAQLEKSRLLSDRFSAERPKGSFSTLEIQRTEQGDSAMYLCASSPVMGANTGELFFGEGSRLTVL.

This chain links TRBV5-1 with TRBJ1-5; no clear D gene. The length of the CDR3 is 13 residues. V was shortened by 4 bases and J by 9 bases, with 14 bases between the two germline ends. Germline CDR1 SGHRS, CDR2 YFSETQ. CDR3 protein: CASSPSGPGPQHF. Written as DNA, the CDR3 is TGCGCCAGCAGCCCCAGTGGCCCAGGGCCCCAGCATTTT.

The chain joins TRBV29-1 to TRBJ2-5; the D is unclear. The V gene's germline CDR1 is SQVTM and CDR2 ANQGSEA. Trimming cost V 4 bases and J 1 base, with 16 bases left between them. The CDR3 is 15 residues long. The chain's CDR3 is CSVASLGLGQETQYF. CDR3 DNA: TGCAGCGTTGCTAGTCTGGGCTTGGGCCAAGAGACCCAGTACTTC. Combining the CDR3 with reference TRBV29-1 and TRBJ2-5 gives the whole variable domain SAVISQKPSRDICQRGTSLTIQCQVDSQVTMMFWYRQQPGQSLTLIATANQGSEATYESGFVIDKFPISRPNLTFSTLTVSNMSPEDSSIYLCSVASLGLGQETQYFGPGTRLLVL.

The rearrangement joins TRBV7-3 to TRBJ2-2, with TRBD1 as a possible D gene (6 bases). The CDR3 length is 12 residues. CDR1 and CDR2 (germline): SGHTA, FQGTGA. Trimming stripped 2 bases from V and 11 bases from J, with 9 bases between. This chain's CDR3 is CASSLPGTELFF. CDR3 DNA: TGTGCCAGCAGCTTACCGGGGACAGAGCTGTTTTTT.

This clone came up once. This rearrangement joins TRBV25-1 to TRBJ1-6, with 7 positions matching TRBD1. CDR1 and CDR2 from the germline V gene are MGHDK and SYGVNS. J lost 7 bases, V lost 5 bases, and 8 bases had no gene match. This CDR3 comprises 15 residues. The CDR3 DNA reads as TGTGCCAGCAGTCCTCACAGGGGTAAGAATTCACCCCTCCACTTT. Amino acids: CASSPHRGKNSPLHF.

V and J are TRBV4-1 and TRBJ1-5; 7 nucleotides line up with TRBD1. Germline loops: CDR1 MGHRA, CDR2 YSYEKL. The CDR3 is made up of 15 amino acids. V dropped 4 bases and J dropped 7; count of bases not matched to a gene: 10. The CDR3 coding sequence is TGCGCCAGCAGCCTAACCGCCGGGACAGTCCAGCCCCAGCATTTT. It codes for CASSLTAGTVQPQHF.

The CDR3 loop reads CASSLQGLTGANVLTF. In nucleotides, the CDR3 is TGCGCCAGCAGCCTACAGGGGTTGACTGGGGCCAACGTCCTGACTTTC. The chain links TRBV5-1 to TRBJ2-6, with 7 positions matching TRBD1. J was trimmed by 2 bases and V by 4 bases; bases with no gene match: 6. The germline V gene encodes CDR1 SGHRS and CDR2 YFSETQ. The CDR3 spans 16 residues.

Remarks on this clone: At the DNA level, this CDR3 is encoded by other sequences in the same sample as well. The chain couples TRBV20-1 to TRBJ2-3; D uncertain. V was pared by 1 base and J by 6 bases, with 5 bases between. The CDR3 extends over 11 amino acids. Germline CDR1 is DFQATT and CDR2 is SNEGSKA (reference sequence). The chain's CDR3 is CSARVGDTQYF. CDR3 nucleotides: TGCAGTGCTAGAGTAGGCGATACGCAGTATTTT.

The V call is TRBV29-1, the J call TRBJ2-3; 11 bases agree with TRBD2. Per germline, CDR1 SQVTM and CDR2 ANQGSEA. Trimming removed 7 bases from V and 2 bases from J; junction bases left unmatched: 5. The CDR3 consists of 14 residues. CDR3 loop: CSALAGGATDTQYF. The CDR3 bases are TGCAGCGCTCTAGCGGGGGGCGCCACAGATACGCAGTATTTT.

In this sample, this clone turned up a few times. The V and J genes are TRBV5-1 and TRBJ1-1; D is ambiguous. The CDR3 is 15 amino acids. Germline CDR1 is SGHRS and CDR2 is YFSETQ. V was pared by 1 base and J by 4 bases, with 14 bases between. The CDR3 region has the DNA TGCGCCAGCAGCTTGTTCCCGGGATCGAGCACTGAAGCTTTCTTT. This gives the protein CASSLFPGSSTEAFF.

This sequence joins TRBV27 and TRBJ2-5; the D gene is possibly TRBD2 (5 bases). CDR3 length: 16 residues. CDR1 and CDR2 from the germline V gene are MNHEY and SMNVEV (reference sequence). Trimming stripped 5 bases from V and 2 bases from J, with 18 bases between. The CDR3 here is CASSPILTTIQETQYF. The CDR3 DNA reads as TGTGCCAGCAGTCCTATCCTGACTACAATACAAGAGACCCAGTACTTC.

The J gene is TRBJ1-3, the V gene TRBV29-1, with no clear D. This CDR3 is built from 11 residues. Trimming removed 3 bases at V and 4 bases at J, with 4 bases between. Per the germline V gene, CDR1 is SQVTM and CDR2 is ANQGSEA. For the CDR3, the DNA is TGCAGCGTTGAGTTGGGAAACACCATATATTTT. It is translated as CSVELGNTIYF.

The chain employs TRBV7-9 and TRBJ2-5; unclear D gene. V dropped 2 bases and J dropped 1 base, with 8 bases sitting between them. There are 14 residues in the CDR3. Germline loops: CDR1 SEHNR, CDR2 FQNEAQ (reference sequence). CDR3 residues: CASSLLRVQETQYF. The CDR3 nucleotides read TGTGCCAGCAGCTTACTACGGGTCCAAGAGACCCAGTACTTC.

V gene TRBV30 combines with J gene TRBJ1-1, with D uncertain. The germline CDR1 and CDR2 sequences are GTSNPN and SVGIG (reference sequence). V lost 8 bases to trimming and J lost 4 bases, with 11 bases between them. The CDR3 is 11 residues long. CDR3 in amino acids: CARWSFTEAFF. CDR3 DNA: TGTGCCCGATGGTCTTTCACTGAAGCTTTCTTT.

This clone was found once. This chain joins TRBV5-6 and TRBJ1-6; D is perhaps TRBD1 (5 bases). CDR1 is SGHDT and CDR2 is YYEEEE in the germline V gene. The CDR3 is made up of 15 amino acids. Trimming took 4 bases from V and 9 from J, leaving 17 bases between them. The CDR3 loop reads CASSPRGGVASPLHF. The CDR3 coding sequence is TGTGCCAGCAGCCCCCGGGGAGGGGTGGCTTCACCCCTCCACTTT.

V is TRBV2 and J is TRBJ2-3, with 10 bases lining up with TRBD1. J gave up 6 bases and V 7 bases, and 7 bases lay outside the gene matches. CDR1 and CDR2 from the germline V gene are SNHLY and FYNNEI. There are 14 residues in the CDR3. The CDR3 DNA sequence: TGTGCCAGCACACGACAGGGGGCTAGGGATACGCAGTATTTT. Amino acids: CASTRQGARDTQYF.

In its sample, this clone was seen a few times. CDR3 DNA sequence: TGCAGCGTTGTCCTAGCTCTAGCCAAAAACATTCAGTACTTC. Encoded protein: CSVVLALAKNIQYF. The chain employs TRBV29-1 and TRBJ2-4; a possible D gene is TRBD2 (5 bases). V lost 4 bases to trimming and J lost 0 bases, with 10 bases between them. Germline lookup yields CDR1 SQVTM and CDR2 ANQGSEA. The CDR3 has 14 amino acids.

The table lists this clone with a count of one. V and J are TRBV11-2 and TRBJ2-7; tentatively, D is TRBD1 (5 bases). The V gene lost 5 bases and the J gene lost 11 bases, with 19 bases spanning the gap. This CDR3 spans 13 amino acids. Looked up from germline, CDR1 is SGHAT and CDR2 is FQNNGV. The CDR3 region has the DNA TGTGCCAGCAGCCCCACCTCAGGGCCTAGGAAGTACTTC. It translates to CASSPTSGPRKYF.

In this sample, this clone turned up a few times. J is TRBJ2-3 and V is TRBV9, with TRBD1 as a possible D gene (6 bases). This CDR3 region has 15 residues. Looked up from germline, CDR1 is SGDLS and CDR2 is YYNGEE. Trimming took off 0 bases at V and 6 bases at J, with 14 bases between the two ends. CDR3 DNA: TGTGCCAGCAGCGTAGCTTATAAGGGGGAGGATACGCAGTATTTT. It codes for CASSVAYKGEDTQYF.

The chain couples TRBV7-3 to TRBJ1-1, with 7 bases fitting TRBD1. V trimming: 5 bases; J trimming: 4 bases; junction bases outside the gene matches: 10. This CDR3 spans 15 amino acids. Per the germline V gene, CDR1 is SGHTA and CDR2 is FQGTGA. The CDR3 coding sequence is TGTGCCAGCAGCCCAAACTCACAGGGGTTCACTGAAGCTTTCTTT. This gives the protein CASSPNSQGFTEAFF.

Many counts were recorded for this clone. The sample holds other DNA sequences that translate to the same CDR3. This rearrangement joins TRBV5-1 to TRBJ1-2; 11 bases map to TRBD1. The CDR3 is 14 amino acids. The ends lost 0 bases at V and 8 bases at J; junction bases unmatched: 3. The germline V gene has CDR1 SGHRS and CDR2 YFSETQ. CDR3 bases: TGCGCCAGCAGCTTGGCCGGGACAGGGGGAGGCTACACCTTC. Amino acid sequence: CASSLAGTGGGYTF.

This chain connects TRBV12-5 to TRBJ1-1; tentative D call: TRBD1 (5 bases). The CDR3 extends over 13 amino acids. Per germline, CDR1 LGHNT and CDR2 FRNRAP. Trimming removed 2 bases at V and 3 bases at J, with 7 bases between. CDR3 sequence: CASGLRDDTEAFF. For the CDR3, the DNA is TGTGCTAGTGGTTTGAGGGACGACACTGAAGCTTTCTTT. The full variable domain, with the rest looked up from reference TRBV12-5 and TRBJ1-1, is DARVTQTPRHKVTEMGQEVTMRCQPILGHNTVFWYRQTMMQGLELLAYFRNRAPLDDSGMPKDRFSAEMPDATLATLKIQPSEPRDSAVYFCASGLRDDTEAFFGQGTRLTVV.

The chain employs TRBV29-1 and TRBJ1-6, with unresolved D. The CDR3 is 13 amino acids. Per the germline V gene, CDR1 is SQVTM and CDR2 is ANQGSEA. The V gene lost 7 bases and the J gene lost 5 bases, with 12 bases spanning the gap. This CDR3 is CSAGPGNNSPLHF. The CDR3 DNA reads TGCAGCGCCGGGCCCGGGAATAATTCACCCCTCCACTTT.